Following are 12 T cell receptor beta chains from one sample sequenced in a study of blood T cell repertoires in COVID-19. The protocol was immunoSEQ multiplex PCR, while the TCRdb copy is restricted to in-frame clones and leaves out a portion. The sample has 77,000 or so clones, around 85% seen once. Source material: peripheral blood. The receptors here all came from an elderly man with acute or convalescent COVID-19.

V and J are TRBV28 and TRBJ2-7; no firm D call. Trimming removed 3 bases at V and 6 bases at J, with 18 bases between. The CDR3 spans 15 residues. Germline CDR1 is MDHEN and CDR2 is SYDVKM. The CDR3: CASSFGVLTSSEQYF. The CDR3 bases are TGTGCCAGCAGTTTTGGAGTACTAACGAGTTCCGAGCAGTACTTC.

The chain joins TRBV2 to TRBJ1-6; no reliable D call. CDR1 SNHLY and CDR2 FYNNEI come from the germline V gene. V was pared by 3 bases and J by 0 bases, with 3 bases between. The CDR3 runs 14 residues. The CDR3 reads CASSESSYNSPLHF. In DNA form, the CDR3 reads TGTGCCAGCAGTGAGAGCTCCTATAATTCACCCCTCCACTTT.

This clone was recorded once. The chain carries TRBV7-2 and TRBJ1-3, with TRBD1 matching 9 bases. The J segment lost 4 bases and the V segment lost 2 bases, leaving 6 bases of the junction unmatched. CDR3 length: 16 amino acids. Germline-derived CDR1 and CDR2 are SGHTA and FQGNSA. The CDR3 loop is CASSLTGGAGGNTIYF. The DNA of the CDR3 is TGTGCCAGCAGCTTAACAGGGGGCGCGGGGGGAAACACCATATATTTT.

The rearrangement joins TRBV19 to TRBJ2-7; 12 bases map to TRBD2. Trimming removed 1 base from V and 6 bases from J; junction bases left unmatched: 4. The germline CDR1 and CDR2 sequences are LNHDA and SQIVND (reference sequence). This CDR3 has 15 residues. The CDR3 loop reads CASSIVTSGRTEQYF. Written as DNA, the CDR3 is TGTGCCAGTAGTATAGTAACTAGCGGGAGGACCGAGCAGTACTTC.

The gene calls are TRBV5-1 and TRBJ2-3; weak D call: TRBD1 (6 bases). The germline gives CDR1 SGHRS, CDR2 YFSETQ. The V gene lost 5 bases and the J gene lost 5 bases, with 12 bases spanning the gap. This CDR3 contains 13 residues. The CDR3 sequence is CASRIPGEDTQYF. The CDR3 nucleotides read TGCGCCAGCAGGATCCCAGGGGAAGATACGCAGTATTTT.

The chain carries TRBV6-1 and TRBJ1-5; D gene ambiguous. The CDR3 is 14 residues long. V lost 3 bases to trimming and J lost 5 bases, with 11 bases between them. Germline V gene data show CDR1 as MNHNS and CDR2 as SASEGT. CDR3 DNA sequence: TGTGCCAGCAGTGAGTGGCAGGCACATCAGCCCCAGCATTTT. This gives the protein CASSEWQAHQPQHF.

The chain carries TRBV28 and TRBJ1-5; TRBD1 might be the D (5 bases). The CDR3 runs to 14 residues. From germline, CDR1 is MDHEN and CDR2 SYDVKM. Deletions cut 1 base from V and 7 bases from J, with 11 bases between. The CDR3 sequence: CASSLLSGGQPQHF. CDR3 DNA: TGTGCCAGCAGTTTATTATCGGGGGGGCAGCCCCAGCATTTT.

The CDR3 region has the DNA TGTGCCAGCAGCTTAGGATACGGGGGGGCCACCGGGGAGCTGTTTTTT. Encoded protein: CASSLGYGGATGELFF. This chain connects TRBV7-2 to TRBJ2-2; 8 nucleotides line up with TRBD2. This CDR3 is 16 amino acids long. After removal of 1 base from V and 4 bases from J, the junction contained 5 bases not matched to a gene. The germline gives CDR1 SGHTA, CDR2 FQGNSA.

The table lists this clone with a count of one. The chain links TRBV19 to TRBJ1-2, with D perhaps matching TRBD1 (5 bases). The germline V gene encodes CDR1 LNHDA and CDR2 SQIVND (reference sequence). Trimming shortened V by 6 bases and J by 3 bases, and 17 bases separated the two germline ends. The CDR3 loop spans 15 amino acids. CDR3 amino acids: CASRERGKTDYGYTF. DNA for the CDR3: TGTGCCAGTAGGGAAAGGGGCAAAACTGACTATGGCTACACCTTC.

V and J are TRBV28 and TRBJ2-3; possibly TRBD1 for D (6 bases). Germline V gene data show CDR1 as MDHEN and CDR2 as SYDVKM. The CDR3 extends over 14 amino acids. Trimming removed 6 bases from V and 2 bases from J, with 12 bases in between. This CDR3 reads CASRPGHHTDTQYF. In DNA, the CDR3 is TGTGCCAGCAGACCGGGACACCACACAGATACGCAGTATTTT.

The chain couples TRBV4-2 to TRBJ2-3; 8 bases fit TRBD2. The V gene's germline CDR1 is LGHNA and CDR2 YNFKEQ. The CDR3 length is 13 residues. V lost 10 bases, J lost 3 bases, and 6 bases stayed unmatched. CDR3 residues: CATRGGATDTQYF. For the CDR3, the DNA is TGTGCCACCCGGGGGGGCGCGACAGATACGCAGTATTTT.

V and J are TRBV24-1 and TRBJ2-2; D is unclear. The CDR3 sequence is 15 residues long. The V end was cut by 4 bases, the J end by 5 bases, with 13 bases between. From germline, CDR1 is KGHDR and CDR2 SFDVKD. The CDR3 sequence: CATSDRSDSTGELFF. In DNA, the CDR3 is TGTGCCACCAGTGACCGTAGTGATTCAACCGGGGAGCTGTTTTTT.